The clone carrying this TCR beta chain was counted many times. V trimming: 5 bases; J trimming: 3 bases; junction bases outside the gene matches: 11. The CDR3 length is 16 residues. Germline CDR1 reads MDHEN; CDR2 reads SYDVKM. Time point reported: persistent/refractory GD, antithyroid drugs over 5 years with positive TRAb. The TCR library used RNA extracted from PBMCs. This record belongs to a study of regulatory T cells in long-lasting Graves disease. In building TCR beta libraries, iRepertoire HTBI primers were used together with Arm-PCR of CDR3 regions. A single record per CDR3 protein comes from TCRdb applying MiXCR to the multiplex PCR reads. This sample has a few hundred thousand distinct CDR3 sequences, with 20% to 25% found just once.

The source material was peripheral blood mononuclear cells (PBMCs), sampled when the disease was refractory, from a patient treated with antithyroid drugs. The origin of this receptor is a female donor with Graves disease. The chain is built from TRBV28 and TRBJ2-7; 9 bases align to TRBD1. The DNA of the CDR3 is TGTGCCAGCAGTCTAACGGCGGGACAGGGTATCTACGAGCAGTACTTC. Its protein is CASSLTAGQGIYEQYF.